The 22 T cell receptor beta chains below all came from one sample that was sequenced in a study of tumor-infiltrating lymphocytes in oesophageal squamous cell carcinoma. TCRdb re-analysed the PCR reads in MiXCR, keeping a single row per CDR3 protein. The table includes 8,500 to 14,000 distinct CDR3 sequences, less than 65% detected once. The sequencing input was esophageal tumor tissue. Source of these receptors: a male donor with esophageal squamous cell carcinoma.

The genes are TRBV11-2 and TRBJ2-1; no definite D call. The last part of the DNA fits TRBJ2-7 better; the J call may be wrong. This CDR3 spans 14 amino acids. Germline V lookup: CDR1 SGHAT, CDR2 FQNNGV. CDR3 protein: CASSLDRTSVEQYF. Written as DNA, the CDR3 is TGTGCCAGCAGCTTAGACAGGACCTCGGTAGAGCAGTACTTC.

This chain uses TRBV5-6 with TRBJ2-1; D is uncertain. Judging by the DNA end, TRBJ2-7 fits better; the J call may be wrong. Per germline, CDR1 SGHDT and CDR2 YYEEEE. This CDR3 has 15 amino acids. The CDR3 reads CASSLGSTVWDEQYF. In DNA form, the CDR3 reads TGTGCCAGCAGCTTGGGGTCCACCGTTTGGGACGAGCAGTACTTC.

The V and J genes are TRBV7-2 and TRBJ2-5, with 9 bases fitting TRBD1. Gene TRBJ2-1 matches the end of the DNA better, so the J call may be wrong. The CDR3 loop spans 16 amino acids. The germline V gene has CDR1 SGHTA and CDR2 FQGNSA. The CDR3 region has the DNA TGTGCCAGCAGCTTAGTGGGGACAGGGAAGCTTTACGAGCAGTTCTTC. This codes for CASSLVGTGKLYEQFF.

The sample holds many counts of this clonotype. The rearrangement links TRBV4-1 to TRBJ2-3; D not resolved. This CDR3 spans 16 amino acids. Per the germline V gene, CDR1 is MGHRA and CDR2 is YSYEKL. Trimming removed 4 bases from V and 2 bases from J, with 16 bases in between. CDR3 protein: CASSPLGRSFTDTQYF. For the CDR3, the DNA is TGCGCCAGCAGCCCCTTAGGAAGGTCCTTCACAGATACGCAGTATTTT.

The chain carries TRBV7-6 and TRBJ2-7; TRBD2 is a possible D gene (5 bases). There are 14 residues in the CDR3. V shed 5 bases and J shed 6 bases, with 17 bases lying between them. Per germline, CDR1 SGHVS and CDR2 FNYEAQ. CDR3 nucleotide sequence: TGTGCCAGCAGCATGATGTCCAGTGGAGGCGAGCAGTACTTC. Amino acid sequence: CASSMMSSGGEQYF.

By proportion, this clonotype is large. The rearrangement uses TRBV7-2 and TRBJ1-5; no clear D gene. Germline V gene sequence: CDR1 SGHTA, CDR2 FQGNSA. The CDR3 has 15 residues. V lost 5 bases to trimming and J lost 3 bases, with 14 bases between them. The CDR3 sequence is CASSQRSGDNQPQHF. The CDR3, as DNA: TGTGCCAGCAGCCAGAGGTCTGGGGACAATCAGCCCCAGCATTTT. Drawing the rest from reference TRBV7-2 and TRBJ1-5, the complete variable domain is GAGVSQSPSNKVTEKGKDVELRCDPISGHTALYWYRQSLGQGLEFLIYFQGNSAPDKSGLPSDRFSAERTGGSVSTLTIQRTQQEDSAVYLCASSQRSGDNQPQHFGDGTRLSIL.

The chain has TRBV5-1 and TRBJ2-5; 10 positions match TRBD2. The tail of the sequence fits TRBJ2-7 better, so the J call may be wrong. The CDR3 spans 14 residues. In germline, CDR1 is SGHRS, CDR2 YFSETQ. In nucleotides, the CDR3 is TGCGCCAGCAGCATAACTAGCGGGGTCTACGAGCAGTACTTC. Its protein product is CASSITSGVYEQYF.

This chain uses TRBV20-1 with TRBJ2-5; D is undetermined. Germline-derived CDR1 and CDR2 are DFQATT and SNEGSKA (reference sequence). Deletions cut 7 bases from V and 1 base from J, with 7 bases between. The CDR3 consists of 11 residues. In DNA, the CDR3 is TGCAGTGTCAACATCCAAGAGACCCAGTACTTC. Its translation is CSVNIQETQYF.

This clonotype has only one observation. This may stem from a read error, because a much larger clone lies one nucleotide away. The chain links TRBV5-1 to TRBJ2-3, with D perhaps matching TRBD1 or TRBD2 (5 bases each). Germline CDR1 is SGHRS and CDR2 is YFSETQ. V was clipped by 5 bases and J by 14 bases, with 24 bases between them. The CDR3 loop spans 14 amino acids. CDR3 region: CASRTGTHTGELYF. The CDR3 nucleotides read TGCGCCAGCAGAACCGGGACGCACACCGGGGAGCTGTATTTT.

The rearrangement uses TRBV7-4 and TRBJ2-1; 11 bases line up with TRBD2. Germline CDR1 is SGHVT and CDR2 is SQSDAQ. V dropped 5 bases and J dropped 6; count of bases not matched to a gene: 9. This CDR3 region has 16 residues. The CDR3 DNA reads TGTGCCAGCAGCCCCTCACTAGCGGGGGCCACCAATGAGCAGTTCTTC. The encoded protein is CASSPSLAGATNEQFF. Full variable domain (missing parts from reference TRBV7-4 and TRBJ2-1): GAGVSQSPRYKVAKRGRDVALRCDSISGHVTLYWYRQTLGQGSEVLTYSQSDAQRDKSGRPSGRFSAERPERSVSTLKIQRTEQGDSAVYLCASSPSLAGATNEQFFGPGTRLTVL.

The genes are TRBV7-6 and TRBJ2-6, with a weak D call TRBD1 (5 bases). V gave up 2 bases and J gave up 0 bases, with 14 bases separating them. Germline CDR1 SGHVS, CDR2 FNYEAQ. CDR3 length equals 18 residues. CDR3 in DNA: TGTGCCAGCAGCTTACCAGTAGGGGCTGTCTCTGGGGCCAACGTCCTGACTTTC. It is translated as CASSLPVGAVSGANVLTF.

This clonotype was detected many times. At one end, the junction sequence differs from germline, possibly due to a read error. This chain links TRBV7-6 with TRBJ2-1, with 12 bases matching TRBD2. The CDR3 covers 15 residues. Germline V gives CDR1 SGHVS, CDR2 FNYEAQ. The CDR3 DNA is TGTGCTAGCAGCCCGACTAGCGGGGGTTACAATGAGCAGTTCTTC. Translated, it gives CASSPTSGGYNEQFF.

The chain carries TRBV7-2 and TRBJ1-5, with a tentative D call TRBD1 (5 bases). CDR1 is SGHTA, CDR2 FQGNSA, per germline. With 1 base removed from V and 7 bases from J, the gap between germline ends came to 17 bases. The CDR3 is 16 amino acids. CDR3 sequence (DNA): TGTGCCAGCAGCTTAGTAGCGGCAGGGACGGGACAGCCCCAGCATTTT. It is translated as CASSLVAAGTGQPQHF.

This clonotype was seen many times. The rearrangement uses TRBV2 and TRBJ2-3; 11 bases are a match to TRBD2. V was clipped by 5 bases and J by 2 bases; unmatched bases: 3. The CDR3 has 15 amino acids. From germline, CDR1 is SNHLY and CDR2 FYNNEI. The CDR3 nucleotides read TGTGCCAGCAGTTCGACTAGCGGGATCACAGATACGCAGTATTTT. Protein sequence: CASSSTSGITDTQYF.

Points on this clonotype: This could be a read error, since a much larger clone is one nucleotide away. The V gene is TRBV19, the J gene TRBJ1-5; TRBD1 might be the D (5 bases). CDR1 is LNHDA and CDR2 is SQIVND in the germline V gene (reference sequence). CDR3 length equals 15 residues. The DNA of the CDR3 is TGTGCCAGTAGTATAGGGTGGGGGGTACATCAGACCCAGCATTTT. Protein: CASSIGWGVHQTQHF.

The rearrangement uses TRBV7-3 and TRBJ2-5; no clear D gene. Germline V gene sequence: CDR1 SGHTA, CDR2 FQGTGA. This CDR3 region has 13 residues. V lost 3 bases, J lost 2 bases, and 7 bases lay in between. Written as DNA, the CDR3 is TGTGCCAGCAGCTTGATTAGTCAAGAGACCCAGTACTTC. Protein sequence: CASSLISQETQYF.

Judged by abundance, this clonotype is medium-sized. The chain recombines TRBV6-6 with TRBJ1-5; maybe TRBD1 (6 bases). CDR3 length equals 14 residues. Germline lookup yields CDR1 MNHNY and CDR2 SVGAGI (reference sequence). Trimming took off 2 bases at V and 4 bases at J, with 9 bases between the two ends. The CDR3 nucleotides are TGTGCCAGCAGTTACGGACAGTTTAATCAGCCCCAGCATTTT. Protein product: CASSYGQFNQPQHF.

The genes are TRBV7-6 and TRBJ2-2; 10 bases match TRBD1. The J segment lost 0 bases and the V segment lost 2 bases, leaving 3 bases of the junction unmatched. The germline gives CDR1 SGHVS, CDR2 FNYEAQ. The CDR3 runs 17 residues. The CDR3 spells CASSLWDRGSNTGELFF. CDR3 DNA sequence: TGTGCCAGCAGCTTATGGGACAGGGGATCGAACACCGGGGAGCTGTTTTTT.

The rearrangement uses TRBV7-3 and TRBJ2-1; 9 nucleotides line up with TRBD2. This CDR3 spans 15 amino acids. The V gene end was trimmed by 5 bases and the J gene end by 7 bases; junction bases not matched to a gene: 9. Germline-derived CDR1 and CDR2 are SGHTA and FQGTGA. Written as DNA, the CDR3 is TGTGCCAGCAGCCCAGCGGGAGGAGGGATTAATGAGCAGTTCTTC. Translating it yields CASSPAGGGINEQFF.

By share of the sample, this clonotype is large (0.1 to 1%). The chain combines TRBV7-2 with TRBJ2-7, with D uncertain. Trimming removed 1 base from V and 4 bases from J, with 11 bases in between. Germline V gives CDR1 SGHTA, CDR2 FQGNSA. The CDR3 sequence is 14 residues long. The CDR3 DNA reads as TGTGCCAGCAGCTTAGAGGGTAGGAGATACGAGCAGTACTTC. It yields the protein CASSLEGRRYEQYF. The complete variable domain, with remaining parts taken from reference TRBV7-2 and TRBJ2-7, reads GAGVSQSPSNKVTEKGKDVELRCDPISGHTALYWYRQSLGQGLEFLIYFQGNSAPDKSGLPSDRFSAERTGGSVSTLTIQRTQQEDSAVYLCASSLEGRRYEQYFGPGTRLTVT.

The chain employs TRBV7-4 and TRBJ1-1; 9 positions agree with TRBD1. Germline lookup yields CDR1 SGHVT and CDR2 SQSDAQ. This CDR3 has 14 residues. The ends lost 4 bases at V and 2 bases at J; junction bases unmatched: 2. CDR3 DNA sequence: TGTGCCAGCAGCTCGGGACAGGGTAACACTGAAGCTTTCTTT. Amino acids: CASSSGQGNTEAFF.

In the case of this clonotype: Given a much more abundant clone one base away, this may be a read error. The CDR3 spells CASRKGYEQFF. CDR3 nucleotides: TGTGCCAGCAGAAAAGGGTACGAGCAGTTCTTC. This sequence joins TRBV27 and TRBJ2-7, with D unresolved. The J call is uncertain, as TRBJ2-1 better fits the DNA end. The CDR3 totals 11 residues. CDR1 and CDR2 from the germline V gene are MNHEY and SMNVEV (reference sequence).